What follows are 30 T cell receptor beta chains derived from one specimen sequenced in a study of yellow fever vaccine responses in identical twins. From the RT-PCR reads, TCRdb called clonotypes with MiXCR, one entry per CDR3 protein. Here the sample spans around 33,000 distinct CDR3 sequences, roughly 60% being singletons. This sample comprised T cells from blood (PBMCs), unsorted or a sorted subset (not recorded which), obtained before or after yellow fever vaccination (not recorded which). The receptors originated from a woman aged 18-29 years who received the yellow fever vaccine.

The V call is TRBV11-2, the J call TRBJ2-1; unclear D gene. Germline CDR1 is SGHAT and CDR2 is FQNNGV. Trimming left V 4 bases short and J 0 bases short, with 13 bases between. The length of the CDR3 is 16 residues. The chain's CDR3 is CASSYHRTSSYNEQFF. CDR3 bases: TGTGCCAGCAGCTACCATAGGACCAGCTCCTACAATGAGCAGTTCTTC.

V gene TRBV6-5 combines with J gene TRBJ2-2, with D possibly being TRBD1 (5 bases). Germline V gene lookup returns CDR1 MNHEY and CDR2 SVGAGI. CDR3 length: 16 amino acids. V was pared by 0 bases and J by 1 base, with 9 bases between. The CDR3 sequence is CASSYSITGNTGELFF. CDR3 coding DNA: TGTGCCAGCAGTTACTCGATCACAGGGAACACCGGGGAGCTGTTTTTT.

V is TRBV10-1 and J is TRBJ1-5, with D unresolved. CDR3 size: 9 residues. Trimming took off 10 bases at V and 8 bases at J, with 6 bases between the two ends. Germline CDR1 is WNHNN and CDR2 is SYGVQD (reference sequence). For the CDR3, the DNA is TGCGCCACGTTTGAGCCCCAGCATTTT. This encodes CATFEPQHF.

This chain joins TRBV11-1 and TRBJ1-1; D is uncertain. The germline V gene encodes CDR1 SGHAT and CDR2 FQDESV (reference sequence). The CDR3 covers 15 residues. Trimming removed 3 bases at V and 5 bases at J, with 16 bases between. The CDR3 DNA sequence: TGTGCCAGCAGCTTTCATACCTCAATCGATACTGAAGCTTTCTTT. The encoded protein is CASSFHTSIDTEAFF.

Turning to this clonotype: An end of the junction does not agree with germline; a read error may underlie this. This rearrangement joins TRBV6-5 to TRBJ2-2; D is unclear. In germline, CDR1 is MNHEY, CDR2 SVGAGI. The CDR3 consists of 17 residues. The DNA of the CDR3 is TGTGCCATCAGTTCCTCGAGAGCTGTCGCGAACACCGGGGAGCTGTTTTTT. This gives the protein CAISSSRAVANTGELFF.

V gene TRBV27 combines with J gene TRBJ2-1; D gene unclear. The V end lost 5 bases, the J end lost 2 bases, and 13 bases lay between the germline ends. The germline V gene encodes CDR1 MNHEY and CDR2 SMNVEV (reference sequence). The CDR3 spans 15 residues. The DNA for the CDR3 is TGTGCCAGCAGTCCATGGCGAGATGCCTACAATGAGCAGTTCTTC. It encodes CASSPWRDAYNEQFF.

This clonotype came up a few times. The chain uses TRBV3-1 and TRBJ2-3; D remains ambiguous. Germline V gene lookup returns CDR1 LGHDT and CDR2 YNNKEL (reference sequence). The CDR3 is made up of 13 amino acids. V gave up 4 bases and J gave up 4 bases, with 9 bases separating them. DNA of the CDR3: TGTGCCAGCAGCCCTCAACCGGCAGATACGCAGTATTTT. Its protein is CASSPQPADTQYF.

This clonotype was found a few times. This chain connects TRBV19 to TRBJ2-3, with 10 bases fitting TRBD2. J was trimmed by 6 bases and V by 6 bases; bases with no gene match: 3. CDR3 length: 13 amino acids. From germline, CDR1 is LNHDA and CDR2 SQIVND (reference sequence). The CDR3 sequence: CASRLAGVDTQYF. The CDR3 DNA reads TGTGCCAGTAGGCTAGCGGGAGTGGATACGCAGTATTTT. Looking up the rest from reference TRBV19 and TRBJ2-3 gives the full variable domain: DGGITQSPKYLFRKEGQNVTLSCEQNLNHDAMYWYRQDPGQGLRLIYYSQIVNDFQKGDIAEGYSVSREKKESFPLTVTSAQKNPTAFYLCASRLAGVDTQYFGPGTRLTVL.

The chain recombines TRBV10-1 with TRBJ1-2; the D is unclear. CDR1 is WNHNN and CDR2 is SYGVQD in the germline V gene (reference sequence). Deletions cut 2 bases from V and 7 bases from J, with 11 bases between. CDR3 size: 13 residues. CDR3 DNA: TGCGCCAGCAGTGAGGGACCGAAGGGTGGCTACACCTTC. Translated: CASSEGPKGGYTF.

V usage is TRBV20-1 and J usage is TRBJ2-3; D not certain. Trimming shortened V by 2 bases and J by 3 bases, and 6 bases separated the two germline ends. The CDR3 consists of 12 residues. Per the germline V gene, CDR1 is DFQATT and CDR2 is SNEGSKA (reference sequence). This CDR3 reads CSARTVTDTQYF. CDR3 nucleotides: TGCAGTGCTAGAACTGTGACAGATACGCAGTATTTT.

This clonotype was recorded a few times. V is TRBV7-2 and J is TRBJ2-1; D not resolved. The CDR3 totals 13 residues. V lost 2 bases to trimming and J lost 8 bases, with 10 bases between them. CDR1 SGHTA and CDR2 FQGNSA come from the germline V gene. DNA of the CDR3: TGTGCCAGCAGCTTACCGGTAAGGGATGAGCAGTTCTTC. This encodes CASSLPVRDEQFF. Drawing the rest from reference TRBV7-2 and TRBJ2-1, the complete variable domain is GAGVSQSPSNKVTEKGKDVELRCDPISGHTALYWYRQSLGQGLEFLIYFQGNSAPDKSGLPSDRFSAERTGGSVSTLTIQRTQQEDSAVYLCASSLPVRDEQFFGPGTRLTVL.

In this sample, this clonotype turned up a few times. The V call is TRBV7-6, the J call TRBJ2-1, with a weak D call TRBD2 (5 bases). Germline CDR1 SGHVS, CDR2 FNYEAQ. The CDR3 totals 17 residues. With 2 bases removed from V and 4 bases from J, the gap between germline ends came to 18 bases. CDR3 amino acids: CASSLPYSGSTYNEQFF. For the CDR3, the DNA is TGTGCCAGCAGCTTACCCTATTCGGGGAGTACGTACAATGAGCAGTTCTTC.

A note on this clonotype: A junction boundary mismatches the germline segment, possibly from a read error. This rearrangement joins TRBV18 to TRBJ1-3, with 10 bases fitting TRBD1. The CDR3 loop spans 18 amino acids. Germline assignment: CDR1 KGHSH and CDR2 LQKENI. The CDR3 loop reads CASSPNTGTGDFGNTIYF. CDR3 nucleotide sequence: TGTGCTAGCTCACCAAACACCGGGACAGGGGATTTTGGAAACACCATATATTTT.

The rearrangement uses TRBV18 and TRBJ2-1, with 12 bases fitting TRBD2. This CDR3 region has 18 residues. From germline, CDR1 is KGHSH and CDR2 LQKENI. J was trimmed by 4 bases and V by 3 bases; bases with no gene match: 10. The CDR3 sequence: CASSPNMLTSGSYNEQFF. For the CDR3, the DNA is TGTGCCAGCTCACCTAACATGCTGACTAGCGGGAGTTACAATGAGCAGTTCTTC.

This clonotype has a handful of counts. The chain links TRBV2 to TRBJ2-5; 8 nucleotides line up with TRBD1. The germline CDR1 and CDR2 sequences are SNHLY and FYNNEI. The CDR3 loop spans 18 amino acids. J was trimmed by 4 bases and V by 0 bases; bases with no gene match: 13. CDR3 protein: CASSEAATGGPALETQYF. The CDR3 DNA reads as TGTGCCAGCAGTGAAGCGGCCACAGGGGGACCCGCACTAGAGACCCAGTACTTC.

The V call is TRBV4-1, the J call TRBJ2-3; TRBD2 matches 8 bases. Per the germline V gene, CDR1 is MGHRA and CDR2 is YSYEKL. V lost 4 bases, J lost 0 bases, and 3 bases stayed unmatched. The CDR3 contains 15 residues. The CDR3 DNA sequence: TGCGCCAGCAGCCTCCCTAGCGGGAGCACAGATACGCAGTATTTT. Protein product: CASSLPSGSTDTQYF.

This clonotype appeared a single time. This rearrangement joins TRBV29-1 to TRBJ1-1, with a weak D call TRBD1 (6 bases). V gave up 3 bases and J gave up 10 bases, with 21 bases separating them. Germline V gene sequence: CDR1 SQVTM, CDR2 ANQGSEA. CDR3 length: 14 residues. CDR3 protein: CSVDSGQSKRGAFF. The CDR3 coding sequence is TGCAGCGTTGACTCAGGACAGTCTAAACGGGGAGCTTTCTTT.

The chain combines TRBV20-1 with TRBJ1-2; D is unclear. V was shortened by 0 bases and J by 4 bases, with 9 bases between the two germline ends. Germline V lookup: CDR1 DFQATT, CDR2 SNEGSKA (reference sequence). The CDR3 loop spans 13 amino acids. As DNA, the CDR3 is TGCAGTGCTAGAGATCTTTCAGTCTATGGCTACACCTTC. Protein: CSARDLSVYGYTF.

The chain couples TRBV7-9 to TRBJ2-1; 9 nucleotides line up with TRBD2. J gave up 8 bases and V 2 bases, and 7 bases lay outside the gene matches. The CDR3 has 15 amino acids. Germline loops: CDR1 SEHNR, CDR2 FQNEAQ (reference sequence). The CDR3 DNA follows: TGTGCCAGCAGCTTACGCGGGGGGGCCGACGATGAGCAGTTCTTC. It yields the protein CASSLRGGADDEQFF.

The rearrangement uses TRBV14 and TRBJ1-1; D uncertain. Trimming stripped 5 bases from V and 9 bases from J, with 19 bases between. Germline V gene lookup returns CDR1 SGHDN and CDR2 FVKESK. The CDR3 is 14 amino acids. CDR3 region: CASSYDGGRLKAFF. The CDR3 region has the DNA TGTGCCAGCAGCTACGACGGAGGGAGGTTGAAAGCTTTCTTT.

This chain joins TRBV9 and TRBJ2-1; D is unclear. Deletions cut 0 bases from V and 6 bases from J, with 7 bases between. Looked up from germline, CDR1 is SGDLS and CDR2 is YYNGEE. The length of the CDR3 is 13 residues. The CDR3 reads CASSVASGNEQFF. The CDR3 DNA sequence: TGTGCCAGCAGCGTAGCTTCGGGCAATGAGCAGTTCTTC.

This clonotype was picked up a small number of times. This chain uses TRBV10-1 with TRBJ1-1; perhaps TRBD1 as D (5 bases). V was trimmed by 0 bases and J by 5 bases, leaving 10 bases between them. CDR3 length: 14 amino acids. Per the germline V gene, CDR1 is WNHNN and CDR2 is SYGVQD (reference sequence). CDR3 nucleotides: TGCGCCAGCAGTGAGTCGAGAGGGGTGACTGAAGCTTTCTTT. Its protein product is CASSESRGVTEAFF.

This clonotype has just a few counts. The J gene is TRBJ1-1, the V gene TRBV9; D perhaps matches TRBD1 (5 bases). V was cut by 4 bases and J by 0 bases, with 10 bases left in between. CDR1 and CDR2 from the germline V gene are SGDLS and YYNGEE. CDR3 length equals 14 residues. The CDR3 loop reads CASSPDRLNTEAFF. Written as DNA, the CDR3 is TGTGCCAGCAGCCCTGACAGACTGAACACTGAAGCTTTCTTT.

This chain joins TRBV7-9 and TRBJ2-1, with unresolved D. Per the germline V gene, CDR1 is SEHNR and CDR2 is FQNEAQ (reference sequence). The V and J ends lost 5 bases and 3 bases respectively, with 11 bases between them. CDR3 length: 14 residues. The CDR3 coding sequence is TGTGCCAGCAGCCCGATAGCCGGCTACAATGAGCAGTTCTTC. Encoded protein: CASSPIAGYNEQFF.

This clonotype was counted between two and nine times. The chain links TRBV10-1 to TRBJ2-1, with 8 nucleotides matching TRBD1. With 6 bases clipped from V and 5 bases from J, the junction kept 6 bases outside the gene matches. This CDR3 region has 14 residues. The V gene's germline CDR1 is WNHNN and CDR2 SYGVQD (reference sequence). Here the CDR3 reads CASSPDRADNEQFF. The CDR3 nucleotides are TGCGCCAGCAGCCCGGACAGGGCGGACAATGAGCAGTTCTTC.

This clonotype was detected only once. The CDR3 spells CASSFSGVPYGYTF. The CDR3 region has the DNA TGTGCCAGCAGCTTCTCAGGGGTCCCCTATGGCTACACCTTC. V gene TRBV5-5 combines with J gene TRBJ1-2, with D maybe TRBD1 (6 bases). CDR1 and CDR2 (germline): SGHKS, YYEKEE (reference sequence). V gave up 2 bases and J gave up 4 bases, with 12 bases separating them. This CDR3 comprises 14 residues.

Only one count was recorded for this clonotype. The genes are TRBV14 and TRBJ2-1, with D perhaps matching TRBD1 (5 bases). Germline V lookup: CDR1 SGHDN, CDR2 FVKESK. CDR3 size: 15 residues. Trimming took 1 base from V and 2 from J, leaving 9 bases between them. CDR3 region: CASSQGVGAYNEQFF. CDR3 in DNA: TGTGCCAGCAGCCAAGGCGTAGGGGCCTACAATGAGCAGTTCTTC.

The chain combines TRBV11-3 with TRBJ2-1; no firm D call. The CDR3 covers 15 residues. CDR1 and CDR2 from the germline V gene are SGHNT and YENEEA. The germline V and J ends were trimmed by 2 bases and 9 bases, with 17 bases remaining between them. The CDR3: CASSLRVSKTVEQFF. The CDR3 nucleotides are TGTGCCAGCAGCTTACGTGTCAGTAAAACGGTTGAGCAGTTCTTC.

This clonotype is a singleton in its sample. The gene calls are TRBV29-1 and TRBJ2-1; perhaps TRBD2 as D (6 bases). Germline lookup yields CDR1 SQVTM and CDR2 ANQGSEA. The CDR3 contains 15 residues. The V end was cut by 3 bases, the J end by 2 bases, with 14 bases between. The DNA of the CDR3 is TGCAGCGTTGAGTTTATCGGGGGACCCTACAATGAGCAGTTCTTC. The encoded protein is CSVEFIGGPYNEQFF.

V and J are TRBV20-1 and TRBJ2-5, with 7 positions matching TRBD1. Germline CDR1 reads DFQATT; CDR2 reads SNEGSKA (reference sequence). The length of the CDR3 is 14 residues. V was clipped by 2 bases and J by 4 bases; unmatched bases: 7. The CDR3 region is CSARIPTGSETQYF. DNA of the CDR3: TGCAGTGCTAGAATCCCGACAGGGTCAGAGACCCAGTACTTC.